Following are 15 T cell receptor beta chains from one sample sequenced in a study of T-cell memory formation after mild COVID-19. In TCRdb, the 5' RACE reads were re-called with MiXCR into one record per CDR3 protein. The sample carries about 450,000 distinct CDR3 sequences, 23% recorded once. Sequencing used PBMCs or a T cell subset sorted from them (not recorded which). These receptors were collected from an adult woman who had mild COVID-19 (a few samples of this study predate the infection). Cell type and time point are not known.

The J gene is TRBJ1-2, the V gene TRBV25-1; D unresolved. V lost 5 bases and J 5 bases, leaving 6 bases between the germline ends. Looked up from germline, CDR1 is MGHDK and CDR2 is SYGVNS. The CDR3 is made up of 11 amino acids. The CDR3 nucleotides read TGTGCCAGCAGTAACAGTTATGGCTACACCTTC. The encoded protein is CASSNSYGYTF.

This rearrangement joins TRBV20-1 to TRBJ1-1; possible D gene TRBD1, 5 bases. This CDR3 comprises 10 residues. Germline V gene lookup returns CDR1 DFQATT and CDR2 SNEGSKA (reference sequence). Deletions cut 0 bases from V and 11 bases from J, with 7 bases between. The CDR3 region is CSAREDTAFF. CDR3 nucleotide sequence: TGCAGTGCTAGAGAGGACACCGCTTTCTTT.

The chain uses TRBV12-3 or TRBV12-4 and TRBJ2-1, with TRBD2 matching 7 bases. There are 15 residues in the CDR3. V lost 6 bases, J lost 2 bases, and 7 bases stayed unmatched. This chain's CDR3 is CASSPGGSTYNEQFF. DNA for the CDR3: TGTGCCAGCAGCCCCGGCGGGAGCACCTACAATGAGCAGTTCTTC.

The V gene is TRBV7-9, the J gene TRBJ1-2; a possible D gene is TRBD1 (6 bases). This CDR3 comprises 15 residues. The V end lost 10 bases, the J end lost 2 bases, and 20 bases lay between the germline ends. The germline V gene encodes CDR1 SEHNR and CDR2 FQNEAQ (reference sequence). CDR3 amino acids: CATTDTEGGNYGYTF. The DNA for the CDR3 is TGTGCCACCACGGACACGGAGGGGGGAAACTATGGCTACACCTTC.

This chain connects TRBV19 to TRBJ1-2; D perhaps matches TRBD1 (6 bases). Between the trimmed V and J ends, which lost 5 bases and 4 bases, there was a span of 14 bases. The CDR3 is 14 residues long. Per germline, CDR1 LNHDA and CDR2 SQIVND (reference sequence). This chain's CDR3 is CASSGGRGFYGYTF. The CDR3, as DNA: TGTGCCAGTAGTGGGGGGCGAGGATTCTATGGCTACACCTTC.

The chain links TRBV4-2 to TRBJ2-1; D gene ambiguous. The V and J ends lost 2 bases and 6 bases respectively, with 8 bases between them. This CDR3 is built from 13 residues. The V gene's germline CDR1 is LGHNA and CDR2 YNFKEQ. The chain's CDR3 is CASSQISPNEQFF. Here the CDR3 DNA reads TGTGCCAGCAGCCAAATCTCTCCCAATGAGCAGTTCTTC.

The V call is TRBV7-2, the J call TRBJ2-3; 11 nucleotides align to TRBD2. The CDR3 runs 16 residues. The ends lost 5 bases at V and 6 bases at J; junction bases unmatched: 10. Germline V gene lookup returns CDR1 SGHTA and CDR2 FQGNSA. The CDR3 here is CASSPGRGLAADTQYF. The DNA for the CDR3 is TGTGCCAGCAGCCCGGGTAGGGGACTAGCGGCCGATACGCAGTATTTT.

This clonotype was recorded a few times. The CDR3 DNA follows: TGTGCCAGCAGCTTAGCCGGGGTCCGGAATTCACCCCTCCACTTT. Protein product: CASSLAGVRNSPLHF. The chain has TRBV7-2 and TRBJ1-6, with D uncertain. The V and J ends lost 0 bases and 7 bases respectively, with 10 bases between them. Germline V gene lookup returns CDR1 SGHTA and CDR2 FQGNSA. The CDR3 sequence is 15 residues long.

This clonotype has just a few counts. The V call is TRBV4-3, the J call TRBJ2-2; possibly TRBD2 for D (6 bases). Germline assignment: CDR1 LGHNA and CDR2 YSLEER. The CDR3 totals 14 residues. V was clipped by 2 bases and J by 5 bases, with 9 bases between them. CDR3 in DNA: TGCGCCAGCAGCCAATCGAGCGGGACCGGGGAGCTGTTTTTT. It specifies CASSQSSGTGELFF.

CDR3 nucleotide sequence: TGCAGTGCTAGCGGGGTAATCCAGGGGCGAACTGAAGCTTTCTTT. Translating it yields CSASGVIQGRTEAFF. This sequence joins TRBV20-1 and TRBJ1-1; a weak D match, TRBD1 (6 bases). Germline-derived CDR1 and CDR2 are DFQATT and SNEGSKA (reference sequence). This CDR3 is built from 15 residues. Trimming shortened V by 3 bases and J by 5 bases, and 19 bases separated the two germline ends.

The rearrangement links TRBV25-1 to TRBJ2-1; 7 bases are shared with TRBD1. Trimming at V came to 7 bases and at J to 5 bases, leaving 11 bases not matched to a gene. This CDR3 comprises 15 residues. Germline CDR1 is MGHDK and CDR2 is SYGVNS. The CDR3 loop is CASTPDRDSHNEQFF. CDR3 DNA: TGTGCCAGCACCCCCGACAGGGATAGCCACAATGAGCAGTTCTTC.

The chain's CDR3 is CASGGEFTEAFF. As DNA, the CDR3 is TGTGCCAGCGGAGGGGAGTTCACTGAAGCTTTCTTT. The chain links TRBV5-5 to TRBJ1-1; D perhaps matches TRBD1 (5 bases). This CDR3 region has 12 residues. The germline V and J ends were trimmed by 7 bases and 4 bases, with 11 bases remaining between them. Germline V lookup: CDR1 SGHKS, CDR2 YYEKEE (reference sequence).

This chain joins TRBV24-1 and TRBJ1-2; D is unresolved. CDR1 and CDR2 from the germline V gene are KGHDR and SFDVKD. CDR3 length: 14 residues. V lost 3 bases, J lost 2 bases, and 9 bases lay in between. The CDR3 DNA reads TGTGCCACCAGTGATCCGACAAGAAACTATGGCTACACCTTC. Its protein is CATSDPTRNYGYTF.

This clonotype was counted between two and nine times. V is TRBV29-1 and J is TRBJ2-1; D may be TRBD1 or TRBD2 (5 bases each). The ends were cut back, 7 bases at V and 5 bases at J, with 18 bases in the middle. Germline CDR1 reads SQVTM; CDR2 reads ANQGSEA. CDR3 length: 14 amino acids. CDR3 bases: TGCAGCGCTACGGGACCGACCAGGGACAATGAGCAGTTCTTC. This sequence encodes CSATGPTRDNEQFF.

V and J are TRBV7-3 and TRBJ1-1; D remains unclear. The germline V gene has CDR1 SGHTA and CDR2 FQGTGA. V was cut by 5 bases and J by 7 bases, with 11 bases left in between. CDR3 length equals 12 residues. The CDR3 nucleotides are TGTGCCAGCAGCCCGGGCGGGGATGAAGCTTTCTTT. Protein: CASSPGGDEAFF.